The 5 T cell receptor beta chains below all came from one sample that was sequenced in a study of T cell changes during pregnancy in multiple sclerosis. Repertoires were generated with immunoSEQ multiplex PCR, while TCRdb's copy carries only in-frame clones and drops some. The table has 60,000 to 85,000 clones, approximately 94% seen once; the top ten hold 0.58%. The specimen was peripheral blood, collected in the third trimester of pregnancy. These receptor sequences come from a female donor with multiple sclerosis, enrolled in a pregnancy study.

This clone has a single count. This CDR3 reads CASSQRDEAFF. The CDR3 DNA reads as TGTGCCAGCAGCCAGCGGGATGAAGCTTTCTTT. The chain couples TRBV14 to TRBJ1-1; no reliable D call. V was pared by 3 bases and J by 7 bases, with 6 bases between. Germline loops: CDR1 SGHDN, CDR2 FVKESK. The CDR3 sequence is 11 residues long.

The chain links TRBV5-8 to TRBJ1-2; D gene uncertain. Germline CDR1 and CDR2: SGHTS and YDEGEE. V lost 0 bases, J lost 6 bases, and 12 bases lay in between. The CDR3 contains 14 residues. This CDR3 is CASSLVQWRNGYTF. The DNA for the CDR3 is TGTGCCAGCAGCTTGGTGCAATGGCGGAATGGCTACACCTTC.

The J gene is TRBJ1-3, the V gene TRBV7-2; tentative D call: TRBD1 (6 bases). The CDR3 consists of 15 residues. Trimming shortened V by 3 bases and J by 4 bases, and 13 bases separated the two germline ends. The germline V gene encodes CDR1 SGHTA and CDR2 FQGNSA. The DNA of the CDR3 is TGTGCCAGCAGCTTCAGGGGTTCGGAAGGAAACACCATATATTTT. Encoded protein: CASSFRGSEGNTIYF.

V gene TRBV2 combines with J gene TRBJ1-1, with 7 bases that match TRBD1. The V segment lost 6 bases and the J segment 7 bases; nucleotides outside the gene matches: 2. Germline lookup yields CDR1 SNHLY and CDR2 FYNNEI. The CDR3 is 11 amino acids. The CDR3 protein is CASRYRGEAFF. The DNA of the CDR3 is TGTGCCAGCAGATACAGGGGTGAAGCTTTCTTT.

The chain links TRBV2 to TRBJ1-1, with 7 bases matching TRBD1. This CDR3 region has 14 residues. The germline V gene has CDR1 SNHLY and CDR2 FYNNEI. The trim removed 6 bases at V and 1 base at J, leaving 5 bases unmatched. CDR3 in DNA: TGTGCCAGCAGGGGGGACAGTTCGAACACTGAAGCTTTCTTT. Amino acids: CASRGDSSNTEAFF.